This T cell receptor beta chain derives from a study of cytomegalovirus exposure and HLA in healthy donors listed by TCRdb under 2017. The study in broad terms: According to an earlier analysis of a few hundred of the donors, about 190 million T cells yielded roughly 110 million unique TCR beta sequences and 276 Gb of sequence data. A later genetic analysis used genome-wide SNP genotypes for about 55% of the 666 donors, treating that subset as a discovery cohort. Rather than using new phenotypic data, the later analysis identified candidate immune exposures from TCR beta sequences and from how often those sequences occurred across donors. An early release covering 550 to 650 HLA-typed donors comprised approximately 300 gigabases of sequencing data and roughly 86 million unique TCR sequences. A later analysis re-analyzed previously published TCR beta repertoires from approximately 670 donors and added high-resolution HLA genotyping to study TCR occurrence patterns. Class I and class II HLA loci were covered by the typing at four-digit resolution. Among the 398 genotyped donors, around 81% belonged to the genetic ancestry cluster associated with self-reported Caucasian donors. The study profiled the T cell repertoires of fewer than 850 subjects by immunosequencing and related them to cytomegalovirus serostatus. Among roughly 400 genotyped donors of the cohort, an average of about 240,000 unique TCR beta nucleotide sequences were sequenced per donor, roughly a sixth of them non-productive. The number of donors typed differed by locus, with about 629-630 for A, B, C, DRB1 and DQB1, 522 for DQA1, about 610 for DPA1, and around 430 for DPB1. Besides the first cohort of under 700 subjects, a separate validation cohort made up of 95 to 150 different subjects was used. To predict cytomegalovirus infection status, the study brought together high-throughput TCR immunosequencing, statistical association of individual TCRs with disease status, and machine learning. The study aimed to test whether cataloging public T cell receptors could reveal signatures of past pathogen exposure. All discovery cohort repertoires had been generated on a single sequencing platform. To decide whether each TCR beta V gene segment behaved as functional or pseudogenic, an earlier analysis of fewer than 750 of the donors relied on high-throughput TCR beta sequencing. Because of strong linkage in the cohort, five DR-DQ haplotypes were treated as single units for association and clustering. Alongside the repertoire data, information on donor age, sex, ethnicity and CMV serostatus was compiled. What the research found in general, with its limitations: The cohort was sequenced for TCR beta chains only, and without alpha or paired-chain data the features that could be detected were limited. In vitro tests confirmed that three of the cytomegalovirus-associated TCR beta chains recognize cytomegalovirus antigens. The earlier analysis of approximately 560 of the donors excluded roughly 16 rarely observed V segments, including chromosome 9 orphons, because counts were too low. A further reported finding was that TCR beta sequences accurately predicted the HLA-A and HLA-B alleles for most subjects in the first cohort. Because some donors lacked HLA typing at each locus, the association tests relied only on the typed subset. An association between a missense DCLRE1C variant and V-gene and J-gene trimming of TCR beta chains was found in a later genetic analysis and replicated in an independent cohort. Most CMV-associated TCR beta chains appeared to be HLA-restricted in a later analysis, and the HLA associations seemed to be driven largely by CMV exposure. In a later analysis, over 15,000 TCR beta sequences were associated with specific HLA alleles at a false discovery rate of 0.05. A later genetic analysis reported fewer N-insertions in productive TCRs among donors in an Asian-associated ancestry cluster than the roughly 650-donor mean. A cluster of highly shared sequence variants was judged likely to be a technical artifact of the sequencing pipeline. Most TCR sequences were seen in very few donors, while some public TCRs were found in many individuals. In a later analysis, HLA-associated TCR beta chains were found to be more clonally expanded and to have lower generation probabilities than equally common non-associated chains. In the study, some 180 TCR beta chains were listed as associated with cytomegalovirus. A later analysis found that TCR association rates varied across HLA loci, with DRB1 alleles showing the most associated TCRs and HLA-C alleles the fewest. According to the authors, the approach could potentially be generalized to other disease states and immunological phenotypes. Correlated functional status among segregating V segments might reflect linkage disequilibrium, but an unknown experimental factor could not be ruled out. When HLA alleles, especially DR and DQ, strongly co-occurred, TCR associations were difficult to assign to individual alleles. The presence/absence analyses assumed that sequencing depth was roughly uniform across donors, and that assumption may not be true. In a later analysis, several top co-occurrence clusters were reported to appear linked to parvovirus B19, influenza, CMV and Epstein-Barr virus. In both the original and validation cohorts, the classifier was reported to diagnose cytomegalovirus status with high specificity and sensitivity. In an earlier analysis of more than 500 of the donors, most TCR beta V segments appeared in productive rearrangements about 87% or about 30% of the time, broadly matching IMGT annotations. Immune exposure information for the cohort was limited to CMV serostatus. Some IMGT-functional V segments, including TRBV6-2 and TRBV6-3, could not be distinguished by the 87-base-pair reads and were therefore excluded.

The CDR3 covers 15 residues, taking in both the cysteine and the phenylalanine. Just CDR3 DNA is preserved here, 45 bases in frame from base 1. V and J lose 7 bases and 2 bases, and a span of 17 bases separates them. Looking up the germline V gene yields CDR1 MNHNS and CDR2 SASEGT. The library was prepared using the immunoSEQ multiplex PCR assay. The multiplex PCR relied on a mix of 60 forward primers for TCR Vbeta segments and 13 reverse primers for TCR Jbeta segments. The CDR3 region of rearranged TCR beta genes was amplified from genomic DNA with a multiplex PCR assay. The amplified TCR beta libraries were sequenced on the Illumina HiSeq System as 87-base-pair reads. As for how the authors treated the data: A later analysis counted tens of millions of unique TCR beta chains across the 640 or so repertoires, and roughly 9.9 million of these chains were shared by at least two donors. Raw reads were error-corrected and collapsed into unique sequences by a nearest-neighbor algorithm in which closely related sequences were merged to remove PCR and sequencing errors. To assign V, D and J gene segments, CDR3 sequences were aligned to IMGT reference sequences. For a sequence to be retained, a match of at least six nucleotides was required to both a V gene segment and a J gene segment. A rearrangement was called productive if the CDR3 had no stop codons and remained in frame with V and J, and every other rearrangement was called non-productive. Following IMGT convention, CDR3 was defined as the stretch from the second conserved V-encoded cysteine to the conserved J-encoded phenylalanine. Sequences without an unambiguous match to a single V gene segment were excluded from the earlier analysis of 587 of the donors. An earlier analysis of 587 of the donors classified V segments as functional when productive rearrangements were above 56.7% and as segregating when the standard deviation between donors was above 5%. A statistical classification framework was developed to diagnose cytomegalovirus status using the catalog of TCR beta chain sequences. In a later analysis, TCR nucleotide sequences were compared against IMGT/GENE-DB human TR gene sequences so that V and J genes could be assigned. The TCRdist pipeline was used in a later analysis to assign CDR3 sequences and most-parsimonious VDJ recombination scenarios. In a later analysis, every TCR beta chain was defined by the combination of its CDR3 amino acid sequence and its V-gene family, and reads without a unique V-gene family were dropped. As a way to deal with suspected cross-contamination and a sequencing artifact, a later analysis dropped over 550 nucleotide sequences that were highly shared and had low generation probability. In a later analysis, a clonal expansion index was calculated for each public chain from normalized within-repertoire ranks of inferred template counts. In a later analysis, generation probabilities were computed with a VDJ recombination model fitted to out-of-frame rearrangements, and the resulting probabilities were checked against IGoR. Hypergeometric tests were used in a later analysis to score TCR-TCR, TCR-HLA and TCR-CMV co-occurrence, with a repertoire-size bias correction applied to the TCR pairs. A later analysis estimated false discovery rates by permuting HLA or CMV assignments 20 times. In a later analysis, co-occurring TCRs were grouped using DBSCAN, with TCRdist sequence similarity added in when clustering inside HLA-allele-positive subsets. Repertoires with fewer than 30,000 or more than 120,000 public chains were left out of co-occurrence clustering, as were about 5 repertoires with anomalous nucleotide sharing. TCRdb limited this immuneACCESS table to in-frame rearrangements with V and J called. A share of clones is missing; checked studies link under half to unresolved V genes, and the rest is unexplained. Clone size and V and J calls were adopted from that table, with D and trimming inferred from the DNA. The sample table contains approximately 180,000 clones; only one count was recorded for around 85% of them. The ten largest clones add up to about 1.8% of the sample.

The cohort consisted of some 730 healthy bone marrow donors. At the time of sampling, all cohort members were nominally healthy, though unrecorded immune exposures were likely present. The donor was CMV seronegative and belonged to the group of 352 seronegative cohort members. Each donor provided a peripheral blood sample, and peripheral blood mononuclear cells were used for TCR beta sequencing. Genomic DNA extraction from the blood cell samples was performed with the Qiagen DNeasy Blood Extraction Kit. As concerns this clone: Its antigen has not been determined. No clone much larger than this one lies a single base away; base qualities are absent.

The specimen sequenced was PBMCs. The V and J genes are TRBV6-1 and TRBJ2-5, with an unclear D gene assignment. The TCR comes from a man between 18 and 35 years old in good health and CMV-seronegative. The DNA is TGTGCCAGCAACGAGCGACTCCTAACTCAAGAGACCCAGTACTTC. It specifies CASNERLLTQETQYF.